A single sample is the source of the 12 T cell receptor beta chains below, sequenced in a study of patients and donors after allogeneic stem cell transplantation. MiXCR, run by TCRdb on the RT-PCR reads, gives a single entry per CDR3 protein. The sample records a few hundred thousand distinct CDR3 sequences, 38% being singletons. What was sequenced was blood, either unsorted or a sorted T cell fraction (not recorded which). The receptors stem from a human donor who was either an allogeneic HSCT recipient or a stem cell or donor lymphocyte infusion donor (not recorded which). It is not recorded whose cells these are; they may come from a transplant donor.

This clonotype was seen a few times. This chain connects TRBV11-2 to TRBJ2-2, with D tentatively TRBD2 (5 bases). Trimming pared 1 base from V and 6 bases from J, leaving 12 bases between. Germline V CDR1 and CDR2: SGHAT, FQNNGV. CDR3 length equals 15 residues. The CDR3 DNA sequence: TGTGCCAGCAGCTTAGGGGTGGCAGCGGCCGGGGAGCTGTTTTTT. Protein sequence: CASSLGVAAAGELFF.

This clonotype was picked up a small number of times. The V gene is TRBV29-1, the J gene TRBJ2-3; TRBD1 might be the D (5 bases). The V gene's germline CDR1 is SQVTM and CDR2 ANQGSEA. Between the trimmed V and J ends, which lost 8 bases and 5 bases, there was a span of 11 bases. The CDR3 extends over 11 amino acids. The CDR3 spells CSPGLGDTQYF. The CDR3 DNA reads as TGCAGCCCAGGGCTTGGAGATACGCAGTATTTT.

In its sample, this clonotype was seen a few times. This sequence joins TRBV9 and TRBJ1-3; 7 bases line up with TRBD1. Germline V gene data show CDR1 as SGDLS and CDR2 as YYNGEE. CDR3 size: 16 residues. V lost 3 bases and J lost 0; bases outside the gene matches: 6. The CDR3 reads CASSADRVLSGNTIYF. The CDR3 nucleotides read TGTGCCAGCAGCGCCGACAGGGTCCTCTCTGGAAACACCATATATTTT.

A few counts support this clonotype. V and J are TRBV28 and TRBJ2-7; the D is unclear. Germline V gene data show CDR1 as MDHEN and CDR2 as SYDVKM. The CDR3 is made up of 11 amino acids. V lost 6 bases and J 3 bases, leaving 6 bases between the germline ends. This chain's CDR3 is CASRHLYEQYF. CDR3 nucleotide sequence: TGTGCCAGCAGGCACCTCTACGAGCAGTACTTC.

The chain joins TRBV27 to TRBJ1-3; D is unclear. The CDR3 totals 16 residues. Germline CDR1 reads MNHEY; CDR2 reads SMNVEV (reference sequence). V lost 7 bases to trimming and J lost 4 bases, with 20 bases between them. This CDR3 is CASTPTRPGTGNTIYF. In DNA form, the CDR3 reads TGTGCCAGCACCCCCACCAGGCCGGGAACCGGAAACACCATATATTTT.

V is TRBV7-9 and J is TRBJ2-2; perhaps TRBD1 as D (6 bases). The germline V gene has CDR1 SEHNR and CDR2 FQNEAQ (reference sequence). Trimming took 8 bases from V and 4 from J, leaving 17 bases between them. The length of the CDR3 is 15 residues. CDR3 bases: TGTGCCAGCGCTCCGAACAGGGCTGCCACCGGGGAGCTGTTTTTT. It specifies CASAPNRAATGELFF.

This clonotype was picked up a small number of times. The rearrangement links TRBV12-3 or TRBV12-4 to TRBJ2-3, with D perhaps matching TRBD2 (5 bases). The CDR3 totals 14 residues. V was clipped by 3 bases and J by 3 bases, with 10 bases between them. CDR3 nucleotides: TGTGCCAGCAGTTTTTCAGAGGGAACAGATACGCAGTATTTT. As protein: CASSFSEGTDTQYF.

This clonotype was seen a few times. The CDR3 DNA reads as TGTGCCATCAGTGATCCCAGGGGTTCCTACAATGAGCAGTTCTTC. Amino acid sequence: CAISDPRGSYNEQFF. The rearrangement joins TRBV10-3 to TRBJ2-1; TRBD1 might be the D (6 bases). The ends were cut back, 3 bases at V and 1 base at J, with 10 bases in the middle. The CDR3 is 15 amino acids. Germline V gives CDR1 ENHRY, CDR2 SYGVKD.

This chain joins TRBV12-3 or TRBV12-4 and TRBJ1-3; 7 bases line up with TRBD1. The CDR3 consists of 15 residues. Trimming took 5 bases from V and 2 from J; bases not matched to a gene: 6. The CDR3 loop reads CASSVTGDPGNTIYF. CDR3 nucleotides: TGTGCCAGCAGTGTTACAGGGGATCCTGGAAACACCATATATTTT.

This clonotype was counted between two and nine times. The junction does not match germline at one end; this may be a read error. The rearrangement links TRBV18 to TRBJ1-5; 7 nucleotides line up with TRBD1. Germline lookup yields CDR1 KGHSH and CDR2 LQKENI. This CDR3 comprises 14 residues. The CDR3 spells CASSPNRGNQLQHF. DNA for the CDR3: TGTGCCAGCTCACCAAACAGGGGAAATCAGCTCCAGCATTTT.

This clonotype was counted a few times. CDR3 amino acids: CASSPHPGTGGNTEAFF. The CDR3, as DNA: TGTGCCAGCTCACCACATCCCGGGACAGGAGGGAACACTGAAGCTTTCTTT. The gene calls are TRBV18 and TRBJ1-1; TRBD1 matches at 8 bases. The CDR3 consists of 17 residues. Germline V CDR1 and CDR2: KGHSH, LQKENI. After removal of 1 base from V and 1 base from J, the junction contained 8 bases not matched to a gene.

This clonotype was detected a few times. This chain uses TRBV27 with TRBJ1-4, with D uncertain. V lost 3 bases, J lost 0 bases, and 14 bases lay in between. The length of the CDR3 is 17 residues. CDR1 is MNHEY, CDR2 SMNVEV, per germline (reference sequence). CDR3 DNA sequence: TGTGCCAGCAGTTTGGGGATGGTCGGGGCAACTAATGAAAAACTGTTTTTT. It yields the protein CASSLGMVGATNEKLFF.